Listed below are T cell receptor beta chains from one sample, sequenced in a study of cytomegalovirus exposure and HLA in healthy donors. The data were produced by immunoSEQ multiplex PCR, yet TCRdb's version contains in-frame clones alone and is incomplete. Here the sample spans approximately 110,000 clones, 85% to 90% being singletons. Sequences were obtained from PBMCs. All receptors come from a woman aged 18-29 years in good health and CMV-seropositive. Both conserved end residues are part of each CDR3. D genes are given only for firm matches. Part of the rows lack a size; the others show once, few, many or a class for expanded clones.

J	size	V	D	DNA	CDR3
TRBJ2-3	once	TRBV7-7	TRBD1	TGTGCCAGCAGCTTAGGGACAGGGTCCCGGGATACGCAGTATTTT	CASSLGTGSRDTQYF
TRBJ1-4	NA	TRBV19	NA	TGTGCCAGTAGTATCGTGGGGCTTTATGAAAAACTGTTTTTT	CASSIVGLYEKLFF
TRBJ2-5	NA	TRBV28	NA	TGTGCCAGCAGTCCCAGGGATGGGGAGACCCAGTACTTC	CASSPRDGETQYF
TRBJ1-4	NA	TRBV2	NA	TGTGCCAGCAGGGAGGGAAAACTGTTTTTT	CASREGKLFF
TRBJ2-7	NA	TRBV27	NA	TGTGCCAGCAGGGACAGTCTGAGCTCCTACGAGCAGTACTTC	CASRDSLSSYEQYF
TRBJ2-2	NA	TRBV7-2	NA	TGTGCCAGCAGCTTAGACAGCTCAACCGGGGAGCTGTTTTTT	CASSLDSSTGELFF
TRBJ2-7	NA	TRBV21-1	NA	TGTGCCAGCAGCAATGGGCCGCGACAGCCCTACGAGCAGTACTTC	CASSNGPRQPYEQYF
TRBJ1-2	NA	TRBV19	TRBD1	TGTGCCAGTAGTATAGCAATAGGACAGGACTATGGCTACACCTTC	CASSIAIGQDYGYTF
TRBJ2-3	NA	TRBV10-3	NA	TGTGCCATCAGTGAGTCTAAGGGGCTCCTTAGCACAGATACGCAGTATTTT	CAISESKGLLSTDTQYF
TRBJ2-1	NA	TRBV5-4	NA	TGTGCCAGCAGCTTAAAAACCGGGACACACTCCTACAATGAGCAGTTCTTC	CASSLKTGTHSYNEQFF
TRBJ2-6	NA	TRBV15	TRBD1	TGTGCCACCAGCGAGACCAAACTAGACAGGGCTGGGGCCAACGTCCTGACTTTC	CATSETKLDRAGANVLTF
TRBJ1-2	NA	TRBV23-1	TRBD1	TGCGCCAGCAGTCAATCCCCCCCAGGGGGTTACTATGGCTACACCTTC	CASSQSPPGGYYGYTF